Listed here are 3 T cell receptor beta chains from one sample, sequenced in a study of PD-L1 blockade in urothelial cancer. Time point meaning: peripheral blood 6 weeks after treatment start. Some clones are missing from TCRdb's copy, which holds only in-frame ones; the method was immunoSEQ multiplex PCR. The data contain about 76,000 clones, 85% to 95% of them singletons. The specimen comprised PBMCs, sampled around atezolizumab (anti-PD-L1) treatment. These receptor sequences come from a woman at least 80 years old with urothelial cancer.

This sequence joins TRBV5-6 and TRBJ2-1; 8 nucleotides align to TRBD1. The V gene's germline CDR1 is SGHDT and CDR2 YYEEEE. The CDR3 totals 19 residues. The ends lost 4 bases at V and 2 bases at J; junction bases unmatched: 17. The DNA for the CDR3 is TGTGCCAGCAGCAAGGACAGGGACAAAGACTACCAAACCTACAATGAGCAGTTCTTC. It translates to CASSKDRDKDYQTYNEQFF.

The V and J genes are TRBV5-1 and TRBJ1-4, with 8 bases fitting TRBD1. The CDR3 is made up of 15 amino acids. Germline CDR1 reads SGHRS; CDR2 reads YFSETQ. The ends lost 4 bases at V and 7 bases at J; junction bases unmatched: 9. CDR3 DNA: TGCGCCAGCAGCCCAAGACAGGGGAGGACTGAAAAACTGTTTTTT. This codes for CASSPRQGRTEKLFF. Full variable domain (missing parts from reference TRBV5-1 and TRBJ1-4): KAGVTQTPRYLIKTRGQQVTLSCSPISGHRSVSWYQQTPGQGLQFLFEYFSETQRNKGNFPGRFSGRQFSNSRSEMNVSTLELGDSALYLCASSPRQGRTEKLFFGSGTQLSVL.

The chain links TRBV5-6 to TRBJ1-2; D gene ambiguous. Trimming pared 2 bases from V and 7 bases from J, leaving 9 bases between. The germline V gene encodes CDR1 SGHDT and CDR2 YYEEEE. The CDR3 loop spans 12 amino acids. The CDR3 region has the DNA TGTGCCAGCAGCTTTGAACGCGCTGGCTACACCTTC. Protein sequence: CASSFERAGYTF.